This TCR beta chain was observed in a study of Graves' ophthalmopathy and Graves' hyperthyroidism. Study context: No treatment had been given when peripheral blood was collected at initial diagnosis. Notes on the study in general: Using a 13-signature model, the authors split ophthalmopathy from stable hyperthyroidism, with roughly 90% sensitivity and 65% to 82% specificity. With about 71% sensitivity and approximately 72% specificity, the model predicted ophthalmopathy progression. Most expanded thyroid clonotypes above 0.001 frequency also appeared in blood.

Details on this clonotype: Its antigen is still unknown.

RNA transcripts provided the template for amplifying TCR beta CDR3 regions. RT-PCR in the first round used HTBI primers; a second-round multiplex PCR followed. TCRdb redid the calling of the multiplex PCR reads with MiXCR, one entry per CDR3 protein. Among roughly 700,000 distinct CDR3 sequences, around 40% were seen once, and the ten largest hold 44%. Per the germline V gene, CDR1 is SGHRS and CDR2 is YFSETQ. The V end was cut by 0 bases, the J end by 5 bases, with 15 bases between. The CDR3 runs 15 residues. The sequence was collected from an adult man with Graves' ophthalmopathy. This rearrangement joins TRBV5-1 to TRBJ2-7; TRBD1 is a possible D gene (5 bases). Sequencing used peripheral blood. DNA of the CDR3: TGCGCCAGCAGCTTGGCAACAGGATCGTTCAACGAGCAGTACTTC. Translated: CASSLATGSFNEQYF.